This is a list of T cell receptor beta chains from one sample in a study of PD-1 blockade in mismatch repair-deficient tumors. Clones were sequenced by immunoSEQ multiplex PCR, and TCRdb holds only the in-frame ones, with some missing. Among about 120,000 clones listed, around 83% were seen once. Sequenced here: peripheral blood, sampled 44 weeks after starting pembrolizumab. The source of these receptors is an adult with mismatch repair-deficient cancer. The CDR3 runs from the conserved cysteine through the conserved F or W. D genes are given only for firm matches. Clone size appears in some rows only: once, few, many, or a class for an expanded clone.

d_call j_call v_call clone_size cdr3_nt cdr3_aa
- TRBJ1-2 TRBV4-1 - TGCGCCAGCAGCCAAGCGGAGACAGCCCCCTATGGCTACACCTTC CASSQAETAPYGYTF
TRBD1 TRBJ1-2 TRBV6-6 - TGTGCCAGCAGTTATGGACAGGGTGGGGATGGCTACACCTTC CASSYGQGGDGYTF
TRBD2 TRBJ2-1 TRBV7-9 - TGTGCCAGCAGCTCGCTACTAGCGGGGAATGAGCAGTTCTTC CASSSLLAGNEQFF
- TRBJ2-2 TRBV28 - TGTGCCAGCAGTCTTTCACTTGCGAACACCGGGGAGCTGTTTTTT CASSLSLANTGELFF
- TRBJ2-5 TRBV30 - TGTGCCTGGAGGAGGGGGTGGGAGACCCAGTACTTC CAWRRGWETQYF
TRBD1 TRBJ2-7 TRBV4-2 - TGTGCCAGCAGCCAAAGGACAGGGGTGTCCTACGAGCAGTACTTC CASSQRTGVSYEQYF
- TRBJ2-5 TRBV27 - TGTGCCAGCAGAGGACTCGGGGGCGGAGAGACCCAGTACTTC CASRGLGGGETQYF
TRBD2 TRBJ2-1 TRBV7-6 - TGTGCCAGCAGCTTAGGGACAGCCGGGACTAGCGTCAATGAGCAGTTCTTC CASSLGTAGTSVNEQFF
- TRBJ1-4 TRBV5-6 - TGTGCCAGCAGCTTGTATCGTTCGGTGCAGGAACTGTTTTTT CASSLYRSVQELFF
TRBD2 TRBJ2-7 TRBV19 - TGTGCCAGTAGTATAGGAGCGGGAGGCTCCTACGAGCAGTACTTC CASSIGAGGSYEQYF
TRBD1 TRBJ2-4 TRBV4-1 - TGCGCCAGCAGACCCTACGTCGACAGGGCCGTAGACGTAGCCAAAAACATTCAGTACTTC CASRPYVDRAVDVAKNIQYF
TRBD1 TRBJ1-5 TRBV7-8 few TGTGCCAGCAGCTTACCAGGGGGGTGGCAGCCCCAGCATTTT CASSLPGGWQPQHF
- TRBJ2-5 TRBV11-2 - TGTGCCAGCAGCTTCGCAGAGACCCAGTACTTC CASSFAETQYF
- TRBJ1-2 TRBV6-6 - TGTGCCAGCAGTTATGGCGGGAAAAGCTATGGCTACACCTTC CASSYGGKSYGYTF
- TRBJ2-7 TRBV10-3 - TGTGCCATCAGCGAGTCAGGGGGAGGTCCCTCCTACGAGCAGTACTTC CAISESGGGPSYEQYF
TRBD1 TRBJ1-2 TRBV6-5 - TGTGCCAGCAGTTTTCGGACAGGGAGCTATGGCTACACCTTC CASSFRTGSYGYTF
- TRBJ1-5 TRBV7-9 few TGTGCCAGCAGCGCCAGAAATCAGCCCCAGCATTTT CASSARNQPQHF
- TRBJ2-3 TRBV7-2 - TGTGCCAGCAGCCCGTACGATACGCAGTATTTT CASSPYDTQYF
- TRBJ2-3 TRBV5-1 - TGCGCCAGCAGCTTGCTAAGCACAGATACGCAGTATTTT CASSLLSTDTQYF
- TRBJ1-5 TRBV4-3 - TGCGCCAGCAGCCAAGATCTCCAGGGCAATCAGCCCCAGCATTTT CASSQDLQGNQPQHF
TRBD2 TRBJ2-2 TRBV6-6 once TGTGCCAGCAGTTACGGACTAGCGGGAGATCCCGGGGAGCTGTTTTTT CASSYGLAGDPGELFF
- TRBJ1-5 TRBV7-8 - TGTGCCAGCAGCCATTCCGGGACACCTTATAGCAATCAGCCCCAGCATTTT CASSHSGTPYSNQPQHF
TRBD1 TRBJ2-5 TRBV6-1 - TGTGCCAGCAGTGAGCGAGGGACAGGTGACCAAGAGACCCAGTACTTC CASSERGTGDQETQYF
TRBD1 TRBJ2-5 TRBV12-5 - TGTGCTAGTGGGCCGAGGGGGATGACAGGGGACAGGGAGACCCAGTACTTC CASGPRGMTGDRETQYF
- TRBJ1-3 TRBV18 - TGTGCCAGCTCACCACAGCTAGCAGGATCTGGAAACACCATATATTTT CASSPQLAGSGNTIYF
TRBD1 TRBJ1-1 TRBV28 - TGTGCCAGCAGTTTTCGGCCAGGGGGCAATAGAGCTTTCTTT CASSFRPGGNRAFF
TRBD2 TRBJ2-5 TRBV4-3 - TGCGCCAGCAGCCAAGGGACTAGCGGGAGTAGTGAGACCCAGTACTTC CASSQGTSGSSETQYF
- TRBJ2-6 TRBV2 - TGTGCCAGCAGTGAAGACATGACCGGGGCCAACGTCCTGACTTTC CASSEDMTGANVLTF
- TRBJ1-2 TRBV5-1 - TGCGCCAGCAGCCCCTCAGAAGGGGCCTATGGCTACACCTTC CASSPSEGAYGYTF
- TRBJ1-5 TRBV19 - TGTGCCAGTAGGTACCGCCAGGGACGTCGGGTCAATCAGCCCCAGCATTTT CASRYRQGRRVNQPQHF
- TRBJ2-3 TRBV9 - TGTGCCAGCAGCGTAGATAGCAGGTTCACAGATACGCAGTATTTT CASSVDSRFTDTQYF
TRBD1 TRBJ1-2 TRBV4-2 - TGTGCCAGCAGCCCAGACAATACAGGGGGCGTTGGTGGCTACACCTTC CASSPDNTGGVGGYTF
- TRBJ2-5 TRBV5-6 - TGTGCCAGCAGCTTAGACAGCACAGACGTGGACTTC CASSLDSTDVDF
TRBD1 TRBJ2-2 TRBV19 - TGTGCCAGTAGTATTCCCAGGACAGGGAACACCGGGGAGCTGTTTTTT CASSIPRTGNTGELFF
- TRBJ2-3 TRBV6-7 few TGTGCCAGCATCGGTACGCAGTATTTT CASIGTQYF
- TRBJ2-1 TRBV14 - TGTGCCAGCAGCCAAGTCGCGACTAGTTACAATGAGCAGTTCTTC CASSQVATSYNEQFF
- TRBJ2-7 TRBV5-1 - TGCGCCAGCAGCCCCCAGGCGGCAGCCTCCTACGAGCAGTACTTC CASSPQAAASYEQYF
- TRBJ2-7 TRBV6-6 - TGTGCCAGCAGCTCACTAGGAAACTACGAGCAGTACTTC CASSSLGNYEQYF
TRBD1 TRBJ2-7 TRBV27 - TGTGCCAGCAGTTTACTGACAGGGCCGCCCTACGAGCAGTACTTC CASSLLTGPPYEQYF
TRBD2 TRBJ2-3 TRBV2 - TGTGCCAGCAGTGACCCCGGGACTAGCGCCACAGATACGCAGTATTTT CASSDPGTSATDTQYF
- TRBJ2-7 TRBV9 once TGTGCCAGCAGCGGGGGGTCTAGCTCCTACGAGCAGTACTTC CASSGGSSSYEQYF
- TRBJ2-1 TRBV5-1 - TGCGCCAGCAGCTTGGGTAGGGGTAACAATGAGCAGTTCTTC CASSLGRGNNEQFF
- TRBJ2-1 TRBV6-4 - TGTGCCAGCAGTGACTCGGCGGACTCCTACAATGAGCAGTTCTTC CASSDSADSYNEQFF
- TRBJ2-1 TRBV7-2 - TGTGCCAGCAGCTCAACCCCCCCGAGCTCCTACAATGAGCAGTTCTTC CASSSTPPSSYNEQFF
TRBD1 TRBJ2-7 TRBV11-1 - TGTGCCAGCAGCCACGACGGGACAGGGGAGTACGAGCAGTACTTC CASSHDGTGEYEQYF
- TRBJ1-1 TRBV7-2 - TGTGCCAGCAGTCCGGCGGGGGGGTTGAACACTGAAGCTTTCTTT CASSPAGGLNTEAFF
TRBD2 TRBJ2-1 TRBV7-3 - TGTGCCAGCAGCCCGGGACTAGCGGGGTACAATGAGCAGTTCTTC CASSPGLAGYNEQFF
- TRBJ2-7 TRBV5-6 - TGTGCCAGCAGCTTGCACTACGAGCAGTACTTC CASSLHYEQYF
- TRBJ2-3 TRBV6-5 - TGTGCCAGCAGTTACTCGAAACCCGTGACAGATACGCAGTATTTT CASSYSKPVTDTQYF
TRBD1 TRBJ2-7 TRBV12-5 - TGTGCTAGTGGTTTGGTACTGAGGGACAGGATCTACGAGCAGTACTTC CASGLVLRDRIYEQYF
- TRBJ1-1 TRBV2 once TGTGCCAGCAGTGCCAGCAGGGTCCCGAACACTGAAGCTTTCTTT CASSASRVPNTEAFF
TRBD1 TRBJ1-2 TRBV6-6 - TGTGCCAGCAGTTTACAGGGGCAAGGCTACACCTTC CASSLQGQGYTF
- TRBJ2-1 TRBV5-6 - TGTGCCAGCAGCTTGTTTCTGTACAATGAGCAGTTCTTC CASSLFLYNEQFF
- TRBJ2-1 TRBV5-1 - TGCGCCAGCAGCTTGGTCGTGAAGAATGAGCAGTTCTTC CASSLVVKNEQFF
- TRBJ1-2 TRBV19 few TGTGCCAGTAGGGACAGTGGGACCTATGGCTACACCTTC CASRDSGTYGYTF
TRBD2 TRBJ2-4 TRBV2 - TGTGCCAGCAGTGACAGGTTGTCTAGCGGGAACAAAAACATTCAGTACTTC CASSDRLSSGNKNIQYF